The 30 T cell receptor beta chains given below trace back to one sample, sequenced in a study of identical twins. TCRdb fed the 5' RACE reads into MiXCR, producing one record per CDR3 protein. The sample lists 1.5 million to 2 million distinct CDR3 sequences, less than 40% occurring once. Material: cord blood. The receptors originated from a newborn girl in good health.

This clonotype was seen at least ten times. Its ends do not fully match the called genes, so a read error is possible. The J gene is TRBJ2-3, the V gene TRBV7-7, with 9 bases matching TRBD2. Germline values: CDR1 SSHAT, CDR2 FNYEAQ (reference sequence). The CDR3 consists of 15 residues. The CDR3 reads CASSGGLASSDTQYF. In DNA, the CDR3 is TGTGCTAGCAGCGGTGGACTAGCGAGTTCAGATACGCAGTATTTT. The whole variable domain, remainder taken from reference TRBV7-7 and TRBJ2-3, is GAGVSQSPRYKVTKRGQDVTLRCDPISSHATLYWYQQALGQGPEFLTYFNYEAQPDKSGLPSDRFSAERPEGSISTLTIQRTEQRDSAMYRCASSGGLASSDTQYFGPGTRLTVL.

CDR3 in DNA: TGTGCCAGCAGTTACTCGAGGGCACCGAGGGCAACCTACAATGAGCAGTTCTTC. Its protein product is CASSYSRAPRATYNEQFF. This rearrangement joins TRBV6-7 to TRBJ2-1, with D possibly TRBD2 on 5 matching bases. TRBV6-7 falls under the ORF class, with uncertain function. The CDR3 runs 18 residues. Trimming stripped 0 bases from V and 2 bases from J, with 17 bases between.

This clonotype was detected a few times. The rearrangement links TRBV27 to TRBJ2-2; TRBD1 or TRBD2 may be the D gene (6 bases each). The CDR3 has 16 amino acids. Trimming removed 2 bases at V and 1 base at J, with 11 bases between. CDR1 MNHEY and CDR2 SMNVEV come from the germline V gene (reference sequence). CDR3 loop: CASSLLGGLNTGELFF. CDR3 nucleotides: TGTGCCAGCAGTTTACTAGGGGGACTGAACACCGGGGAGCTGTTTTTT.

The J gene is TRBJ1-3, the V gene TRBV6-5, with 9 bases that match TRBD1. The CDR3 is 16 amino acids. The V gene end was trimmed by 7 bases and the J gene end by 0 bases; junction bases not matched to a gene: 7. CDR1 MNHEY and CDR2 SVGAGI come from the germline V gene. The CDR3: CASTLGTGSSGNTIYF. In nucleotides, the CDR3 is TGTGCCAGCACCCTGGGGACAGGGAGCTCTGGAAACACCATATATTTT.

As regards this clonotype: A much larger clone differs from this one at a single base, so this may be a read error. The CDR3 DNA sequence: TGTGCCACCAGTTTGGGGGTGAGTCGGAATGAGCAGTACTTC. Protein product: CATSLGVSRNEQYF. This chain links TRBV24-1 with TRBJ2-7, with D perhaps given as TRBD1 or TRBD2 (5 bases each). The length of the CDR3 is 14 residues. CDR1 is KGHDR and CDR2 is SFDVKD in the germline V gene. V gave up 6 bases and J gave up 7 bases, with 18 bases separating them.

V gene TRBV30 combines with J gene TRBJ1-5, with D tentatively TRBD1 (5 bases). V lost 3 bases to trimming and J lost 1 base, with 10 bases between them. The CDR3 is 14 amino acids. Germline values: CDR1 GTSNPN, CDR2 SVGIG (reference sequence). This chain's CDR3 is CAWRTATSNQPQHF. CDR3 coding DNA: TGTGCCTGGAGGACAGCTACCAGCAATCAGCCCCAGCATTTT.

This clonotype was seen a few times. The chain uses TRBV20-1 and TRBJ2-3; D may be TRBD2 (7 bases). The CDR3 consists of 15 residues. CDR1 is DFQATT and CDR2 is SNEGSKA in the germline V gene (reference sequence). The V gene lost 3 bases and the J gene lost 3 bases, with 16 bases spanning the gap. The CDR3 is CSASGRGGGTDTQYF. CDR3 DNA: TGCAGTGCTAGCGGGCGAGGGGGGGGGACAGATACGCAGTATTTT.

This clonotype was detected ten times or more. Written as DNA, the CDR3 is TGTGCCAGCAGCTCCCCCGGGACCAGCTCCTACAATGAGCAGTTCTTC. Residues: CASSSPGTSSYNEQFF. The gene calls are TRBV28 and TRBJ2-1, with D possibly being TRBD1 or TRBD2 (5 bases each). This CDR3 contains 16 residues. V shed 6 bases and J shed 0 bases, with 15 bases lying between them. Per the germline V gene, CDR1 is MDHEN and CDR2 is SYDVKM.

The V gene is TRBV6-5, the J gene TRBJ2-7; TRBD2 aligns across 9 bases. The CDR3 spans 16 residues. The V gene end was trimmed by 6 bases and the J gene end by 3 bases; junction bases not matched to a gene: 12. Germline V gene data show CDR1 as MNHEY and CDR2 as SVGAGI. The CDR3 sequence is CASSLRTSAPFYEQYF. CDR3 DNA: TGTGCCAGCAGCCTACGGACTAGCGCCCCATTCTACGAGCAGTACTTC.

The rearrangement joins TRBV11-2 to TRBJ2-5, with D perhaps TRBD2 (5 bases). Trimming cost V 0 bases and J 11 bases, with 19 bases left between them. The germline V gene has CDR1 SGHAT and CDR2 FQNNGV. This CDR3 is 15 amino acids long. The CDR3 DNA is TGTGCCAGCAGCTTAGATTCGGGAAGGGTCAATGAGCAGTACTTC. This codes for CASSLDSGRVNEQYF.

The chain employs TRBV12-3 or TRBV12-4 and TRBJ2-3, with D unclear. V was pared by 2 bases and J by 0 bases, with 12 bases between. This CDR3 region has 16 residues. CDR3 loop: CASSLTSGPSTDTQYF. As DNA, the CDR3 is TGTGCCAGCAGTTTAACCTCAGGACCTAGCACAGATACGCAGTATTTT.

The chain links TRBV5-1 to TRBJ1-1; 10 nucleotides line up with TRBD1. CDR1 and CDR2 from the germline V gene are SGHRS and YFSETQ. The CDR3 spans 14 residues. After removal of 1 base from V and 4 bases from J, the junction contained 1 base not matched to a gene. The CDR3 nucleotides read TGCGCCAGCAGCTTGAGACAGGGGGCCACTGAAGCTTTCTTT. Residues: CASSLRQGATEAFF.

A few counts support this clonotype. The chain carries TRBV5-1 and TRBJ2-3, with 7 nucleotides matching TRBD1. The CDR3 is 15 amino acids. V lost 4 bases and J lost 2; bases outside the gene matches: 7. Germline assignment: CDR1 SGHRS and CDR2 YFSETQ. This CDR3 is CASSVDRVDTDTQYF. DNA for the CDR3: TGCGCCAGCAGCGTCGACAGGGTTGACACAGATACGCAGTATTTT.

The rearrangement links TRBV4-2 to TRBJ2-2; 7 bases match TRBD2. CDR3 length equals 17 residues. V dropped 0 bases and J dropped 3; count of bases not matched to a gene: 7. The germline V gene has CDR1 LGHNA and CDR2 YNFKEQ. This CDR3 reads CASSQEAWRGYTGELFF. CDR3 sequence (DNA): TGTGCCAGCAGCCAAGAAGCCTGGCGGGGGTACACCGGGGAGCTGTTTTTT.

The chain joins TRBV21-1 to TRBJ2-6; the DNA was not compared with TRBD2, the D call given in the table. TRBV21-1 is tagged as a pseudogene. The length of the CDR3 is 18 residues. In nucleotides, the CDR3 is TGTGCCAGCAGCAAAGCGGTGGGAGAAATCTCTGGGGCCAACGTCCTGACTTTC. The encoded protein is CASSKAVGEISGANVLTF.

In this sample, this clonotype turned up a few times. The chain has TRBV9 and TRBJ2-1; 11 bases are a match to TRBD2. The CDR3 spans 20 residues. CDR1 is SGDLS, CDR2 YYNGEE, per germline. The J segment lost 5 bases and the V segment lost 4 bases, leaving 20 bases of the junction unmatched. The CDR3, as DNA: TGTGCCAGCAGCCCTCGGGAGGGGTTAGCGGGGGGGCCGTCCCACAATGAGCAGTTCTTC. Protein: CASSPREGLAGGPSHNEQFF. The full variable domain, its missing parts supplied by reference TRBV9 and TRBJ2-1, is DSGVTQTPKHLITATGQRVTLRCSPRSGDLSVYWYQQSLDQGLQFLIQYYNGEERAKGNILERFSAQQFPDLHSELNLSSLELGDSALYFCASSPREGLAGGPSHNEQFFGPGTRLTVL.

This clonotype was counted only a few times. The chain's CDR3 is CASSQVGTDQYF. CDR3 nucleotides: TGTGCCAGCAGCCAGGTCGGGACCGACCAGTACTTC. J is TRBJ2-5 and V is TRBV3-1; D tentatively fits TRBD1 or TRBD2 (5 bases each). V was clipped by 3 bases and J by 10 bases, with 12 bases between them. This CDR3 spans 12 amino acids. Germline CDR1 reads LGHDT; CDR2 reads YNNKEL (reference sequence).

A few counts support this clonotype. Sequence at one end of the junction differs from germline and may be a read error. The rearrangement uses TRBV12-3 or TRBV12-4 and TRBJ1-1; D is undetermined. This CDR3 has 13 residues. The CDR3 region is CASSLKGNAEAFF. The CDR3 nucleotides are TGTGCCAGCAGTTTAAAAGGGAACGCTGAAGCTTTCTTT.

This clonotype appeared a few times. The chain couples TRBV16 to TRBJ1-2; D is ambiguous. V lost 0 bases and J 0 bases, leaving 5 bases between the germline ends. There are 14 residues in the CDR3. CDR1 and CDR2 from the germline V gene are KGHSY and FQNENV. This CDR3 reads CASSQSQANYGYTF. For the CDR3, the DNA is TGTGCCAGCAGCCAATCGCAGGCTAACTATGGCTACACCTTC.

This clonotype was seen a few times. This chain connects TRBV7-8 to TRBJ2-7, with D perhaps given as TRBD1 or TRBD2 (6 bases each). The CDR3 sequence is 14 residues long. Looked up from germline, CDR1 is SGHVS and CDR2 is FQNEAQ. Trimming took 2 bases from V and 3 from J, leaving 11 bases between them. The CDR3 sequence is CASSLRGGYYEQYF. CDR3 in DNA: TGTGCCAGCAGCTTAAGAGGGGGGTACTACGAGCAGTACTTC. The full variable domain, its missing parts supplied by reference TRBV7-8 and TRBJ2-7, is GAGVSQSPRYKVAKRGQDVALRCDPISGHVSLFWYQQALGQGPEFLTYFQNEAQLDKSGLPSDRFFAERPEGSVSTLKIQRTQQEDSAVYLCASSLRGGYYEQYFGPGTRLTVT.

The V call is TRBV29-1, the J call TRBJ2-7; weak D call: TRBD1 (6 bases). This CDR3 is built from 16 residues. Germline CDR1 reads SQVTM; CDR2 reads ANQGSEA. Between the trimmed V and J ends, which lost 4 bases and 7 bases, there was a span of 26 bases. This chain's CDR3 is CSVVPLGGQGTNEQYF. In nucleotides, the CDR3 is TGCAGCGTTGTTCCCCTGGGTGGGCAGGGGACAAATGAGCAGTACTTC.

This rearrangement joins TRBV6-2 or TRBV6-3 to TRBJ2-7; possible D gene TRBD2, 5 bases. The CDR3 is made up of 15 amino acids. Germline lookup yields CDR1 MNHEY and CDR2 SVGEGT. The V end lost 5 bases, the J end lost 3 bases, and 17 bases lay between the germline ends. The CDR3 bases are TGTGCCAGCAGTCTCCGCGTGGGAGAAGGCTACGAGCAGTACTTC. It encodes CASSLRVGEGYEQYF.

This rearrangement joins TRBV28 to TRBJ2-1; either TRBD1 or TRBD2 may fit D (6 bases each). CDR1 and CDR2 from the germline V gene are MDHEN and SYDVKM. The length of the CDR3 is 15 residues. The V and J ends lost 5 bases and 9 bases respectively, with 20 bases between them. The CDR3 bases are TGTGCCAGCAGTATAGGGGGGAGTGGACGTGGTGAGCAGTTCTTC. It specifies CASSIGGSGRGEQFF.

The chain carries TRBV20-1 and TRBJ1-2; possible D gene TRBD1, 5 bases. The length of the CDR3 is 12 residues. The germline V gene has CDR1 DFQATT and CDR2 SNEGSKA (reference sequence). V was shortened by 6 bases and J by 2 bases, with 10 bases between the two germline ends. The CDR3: CSAATANYGYTF. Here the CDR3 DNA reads TGCAGTGCCGCGACAGCGAACTATGGCTACACCTTC.

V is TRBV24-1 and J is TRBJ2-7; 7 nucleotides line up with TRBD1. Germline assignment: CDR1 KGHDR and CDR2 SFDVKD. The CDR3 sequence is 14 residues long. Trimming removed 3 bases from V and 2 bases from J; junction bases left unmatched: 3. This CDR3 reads CATSDATGAYEQYF. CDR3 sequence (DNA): TGTGCCACCAGTGATGCAACAGGGGCCTACGAGCAGTACTTC.

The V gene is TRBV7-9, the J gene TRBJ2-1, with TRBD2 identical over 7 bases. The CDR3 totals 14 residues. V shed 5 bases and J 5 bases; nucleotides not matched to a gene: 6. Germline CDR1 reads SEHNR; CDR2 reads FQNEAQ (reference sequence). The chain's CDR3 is CASSVSSGNNEQFF. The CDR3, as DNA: TGTGCCAGCAGCGTCTCTAGCGGTAACAATGAGCAGTTCTTC. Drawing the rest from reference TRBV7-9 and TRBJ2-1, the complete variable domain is DTGVSQNPRHKITKRGQNVTFRCDPISEHNRLYWYRQTLGQGPEFLTYFQNEAQLEKSRLLSDRFSAERPKGSFSTLEIQRTEQGDSAMYLCASSVSSGNNEQFFGPGTRLTVL.

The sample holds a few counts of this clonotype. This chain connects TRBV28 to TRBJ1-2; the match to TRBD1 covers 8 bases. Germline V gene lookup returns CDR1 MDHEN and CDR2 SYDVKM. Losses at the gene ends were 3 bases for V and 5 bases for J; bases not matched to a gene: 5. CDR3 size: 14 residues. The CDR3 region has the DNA TGTGCCAGCAGTTTCCCCGACAGGGGATATGGCTACACCTTC. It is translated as CASSFPDRGYGYTF.

This CDR3 reads CSVQGQGAIGELFF. The CDR3, as DNA: TGCAGCGTTCAGGGACAGGGGGCTATCGGGGAGCTGTTTTTT. The V gene is TRBV29-1, the J gene TRBJ2-2; 12 bases align to TRBD1. The CDR3 loop spans 14 amino acids. In germline, CDR1 is SQVTM, CDR2 ANQGSEA. V lost 5 bases and J lost 7; bases outside the gene matches: 5.

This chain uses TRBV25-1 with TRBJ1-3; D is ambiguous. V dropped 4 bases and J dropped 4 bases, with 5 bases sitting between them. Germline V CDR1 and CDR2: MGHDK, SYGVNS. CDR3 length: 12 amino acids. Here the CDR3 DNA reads TGTGCCAGCAGTGCCGGGGGAAACACCATATATTTT. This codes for CASSAGGNTIYF. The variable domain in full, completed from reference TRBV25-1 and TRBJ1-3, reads EADIYQTPRYLVIGTGKKITLECSQTMGHDKMYWYQQDPGMELHLIHYSYGVNSTEKGDLSSESTVSRIRTEHFPLTLESARPSHTSQYLCASSAGGNTIYFGEGSWLTVV.

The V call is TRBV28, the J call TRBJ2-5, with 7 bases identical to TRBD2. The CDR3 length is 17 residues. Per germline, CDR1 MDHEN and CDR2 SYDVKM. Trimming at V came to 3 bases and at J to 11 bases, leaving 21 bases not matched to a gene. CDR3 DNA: TGTGCCAGCAGTTTGTTCCCGGGACTAACGGGGTACAATGAGCAGTACTTC. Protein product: CASSLFPGLTGYNEQYF.